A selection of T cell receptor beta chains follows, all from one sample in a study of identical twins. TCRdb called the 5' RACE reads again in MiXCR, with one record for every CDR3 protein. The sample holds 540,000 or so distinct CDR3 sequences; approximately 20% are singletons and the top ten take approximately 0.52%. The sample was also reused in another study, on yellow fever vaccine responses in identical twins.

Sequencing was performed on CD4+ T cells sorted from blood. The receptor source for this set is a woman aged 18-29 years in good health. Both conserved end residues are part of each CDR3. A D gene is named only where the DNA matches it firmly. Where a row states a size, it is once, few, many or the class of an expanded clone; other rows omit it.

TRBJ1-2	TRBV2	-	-	CASTYGTEYGYTF	TGTGCCAGCACATATGGGACTGAGTATGGCTACACCTTC
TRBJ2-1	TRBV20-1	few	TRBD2	CSARGRQGLAAYNEQFF	TGCAGTGCTAGAGGTCGTCAGGGACTAGCGGCCTACAATGAGCAGTTCTTC
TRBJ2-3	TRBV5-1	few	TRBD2	CASSKLAGADTQYF	TGCGCCAGCAGCAAACTAGCGGGAGCAGATACGCAGTATTTT
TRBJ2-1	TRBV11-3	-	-	CASSPLKNEQFF	TGTGCCAGCAGCCCCCTTAAGAATGAGCAGTTCTTC
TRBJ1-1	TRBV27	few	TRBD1	CASRPGQGPSEAFF	TGTGCCAGCAGACCGGGACAGGGGCCTAGTGAAGCTTTCTTT
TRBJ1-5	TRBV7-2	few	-	CASRPGGPSNQPQHF	TGTGCCAGCAGGCCCGGGGGGCCTAGCAATCAGCCCCAGCATTTT
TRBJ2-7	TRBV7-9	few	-	CASSFLSTRDHSYEQYF	TGTGCCAGCAGCTTTTTATCAACCCGGGACCACTCCTACGAGCAGTACTTC
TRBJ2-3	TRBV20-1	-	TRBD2	CSGAAGGFTDTQYF	TGCAGTGGGGCCGCGGGGGGCTTCACAGATACGCAGTATTTT
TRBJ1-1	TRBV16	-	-	CATRPGSSANTEAFF	TGTGCTACCAGGCCCGGGTCTTCAGCTAACACTGAAGCTTTCTTT
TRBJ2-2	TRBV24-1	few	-	CATSDSDVPFDGELFF	TGTGCCACCAGTGATTCCGATGTCCCTTTCGACGGGGAGCTGTTTTTT
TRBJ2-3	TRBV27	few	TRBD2	CASRLRGAGETDTQYF	TGTGCCAGCAGGCTACGTGGGGCGGGAGAAACAGATACGCAGTATTTT
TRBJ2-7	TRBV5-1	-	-	CASSRTQSYEQYF	TGCGCCAGCAGTCGGACACAAAGCTACGAGCAGTACTTC
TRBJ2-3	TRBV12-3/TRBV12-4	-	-	CASSFIPSGTDTQYF	TGTGCCAGCAGTTTTATCCCTAGCGGCACAGATACGCAGTATTTT
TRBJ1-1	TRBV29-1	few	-	CSVHTYTTEAFF	TGCAGCGTTCACACCTATACCACTGAAGCTTTCTTT
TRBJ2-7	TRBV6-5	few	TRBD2	CASSYTSSGTYEQYF	TGTGCCAGCAGTTACACCTCTAGCGGTACCTACGAGCAGTACTTC
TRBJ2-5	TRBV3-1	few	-	CASSVNGAKETQYF	TGTGCCAGCAGCGTGAACGGGGCGAAGGAGACCCAGTACTTC
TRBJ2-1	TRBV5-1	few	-	CASSSRVSSYNEQFF	TGCGCCAGCAGTTCTCGGGTTAGCTCCTACAATGAGCAGTTCTTC